These T cell receptor beta chains were read from a single sample in a study of T cells after yellow fever vaccination. TCRdb redid the calling of the 5' RACE reads with MiXCR, one entry per CDR3 protein. The sample has under 550,000 distinct CDR3 sequences, 20% to 25% seen once. The specimen comprised PBMCs, sampled approximately 22 days after the first yellow fever vaccination. Source of these receptors: a man aged 18 to 35 who received the YFV17D yellow fever vaccine. Each CDR3 is given with its conserved first and last residue. The order of the fields is CDR3 length, V gene, D gene, clone size, J gene, CDR3 DNA, CDR3 protein. The D gene is left open where the match is weak. Part of the rows lack a size; the others show once, few, many or a class for expanded clones.

13,TRBV10-3,TRBD1,-,TRBJ1-2,TGTGCCATCTTGGGGACAGGGGTCCATGGCTACACCTTC,CAILGTGVHGYTF
15,TRBV5-1,-,few,TRBJ2-3,TGCGCCAGCAGCTTGGTCAGCGTTAGCACAGATACGCAGTATTTT,CASSLVSVSTDTQYF
17,TRBV6-1,TRBD2,many,TRBJ2-7,TGTGCCAGCAGACCAGGACTAGCGGGGGCTCTTCCTAACGAGCAGTACTTC,CASRPGLAGALPNEQYF
14,TRBV7-3,-,-,TRBJ1-1,TGTGCCAGCAGCCCGCAATCTACGAACACTGAAGCTTTCTTT,CASSPQSTNTEAFF
14,TRBV7-2,-,-,TRBJ1-2,TGTGCCAGCAGCCTGGCGGGGGAAGTCGGTGGCTACACCTTC,CASSLAGEVGGYTF
14,TRBV7-2,-,-,TRBJ2-1,TGTGCCAGCAGCTTAGGACAGGTTCTTCGTGAGCAGTTCTTC,CASSLGQVLREQFF
10,TRBV6-2/TRBV6-3,-,many,TRBJ2-1,TGTGCCAGCAGGGGAGCCCAGCAGTTCTTC,CASRGAQQFF
11,TRBV5-1,-,-,TRBJ1-5,TGCGCCAGCCGCGTACAGGGACCCCAGCATTTT,CASRVQGPQHF
14,TRBV18,-,many,TRBJ2-3,TGTGCCAGCTCACCACCACTAGCAGGAGGTACGCAGTATTTT,CASSPPLAGGTQYF
15,TRBV18,-,-,TRBJ1-1,TGTGCCAGCTCCTTGGGACCGAGTGTTGGAGTTGAAGCTTTCTTT,CASSLGPSVGVEAFF
14,TRBV12-3/TRBV12-4,-,few,TRBJ1-1,TGTGCCAGCATCCCACAGAATGTGAACACTGAAGCTTTCTTT,CASIPQNVNTEAFF
14,TRBV20-1,TRBD2,few,TRBJ2-5,TGCAGTGCTTTATCACTAGCGGGGGAGGAGACCCAGTACTTC,CSALSLAGEETQYF
17,TRBV6-1,-,-,TRBJ1-6,TGTGCCAGCAGTGAAGTGGCAGCGAGCTCCTATAATTCACCCCTCCACTTT,CASSEVAASSYNSPLHF
15,TRBV30,-,few,TRBJ1-4,TGTGCCTGGAGTTTGGCGGGGGCCGCTAATGAAAAACTGTTTTTT,CAWSLAGAANEKLFF
11,TRBV13,-,few,TRBJ2-6,TGTGCCAGCTCTGGGGCCAACGTCCTGACTTTC,CASSGANVLTF
14,TRBV10-3,TRBD2,-,TRBJ2-3,TGTGCCACCCTAGCGGGGGGGAGCACAGATACGCAGTATTTT,CATLAGGSTDTQYF
16,TRBV12-3/TRBV12-4,TRBD1,few,TRBJ2-6,TGTGCCAGCAGAGACAGGGGGCTCTCTGGGGCCAACGTCCTGACTTTC,CASRDRGLSGANVLTF
16,TRBV5-1,TRBD1,-,TRBJ1-2,TGCGCCAGCAGCTCATCACAGGGGTCAGCTAACTATGGCTACACCTTC,CASSSSQGSANYGYTF
14,TRBV29-1,TRBD1,-,TRBJ2-5,TGCAGCGTCGCCTCGGCAGGGGGCGAAGAGACCCAGTACTTC,CSVASAGGEETQYF
18,TRBV7-6,TRBD1,many,TRBJ2-7,TGTGCCAGCAGCTCTGGGGCAGGGGGAAGAAAAAAAGTCGACGAGCAGTACTTC,CASSSGAGGRKKVDEQYF
16,TRBV19,TRBD2,-,TRBJ2-2,TGTGCCAGTAGTCCACAGCGGGGACCGTGGACCGGGGAGCTGTTTTTT,CASSPQRGPWTGELFF
12,TRBV24-1,-,few,TRBJ1-5,TGTGCCACCAGTGACCCGGACAAGCCCCAGCATTTT,CATSDPDKPQHF
15,TRBV4-3,TRBD2,many,TRBJ2-1,TGCGCCAGCAGCCGAAAGCGGGGAGTAGACAATGAGCAGTTCTTC,CASSRKRGVDNEQFF
16,TRBV10-3,-,-,TRBJ2-2,TGTGCCATCAGCAGACAGGCTAGGGGGAACACCGGGGAGCTGTTTTTT,CAISRQARGNTGELFF
13,TRBV4-3,-,-,TRBJ1-5,TGCGCCAGCAGCCAAGATTGGGGTCGGGACCAGCATTTT,CASSQDWGRDQHF
13,TRBV3-1,-,-,TRBJ2-7,TGTGCCAGCAGCCACGGACAGTCTTACGAGCAGTACTTC,CASSHGQSYEQYF
13,TRBV11-1,-,many,TRBJ1-5,TGTGCCAGCAGCTTATCCGACTATCAGCCCCAGCATTTT,CASSLSDYQPQHF
15,TRBV4-2,TRBD2,few,TRBJ2-3,TGTGCCAGCAGCCGGTCAGCGGGGACCACAGATACGCAGTATTTT,CASSRSAGTTDTQYF
11,TRBV11-2,-,few,TRBJ2-5,TGTGCCAGCGGGACCCAAGAGACCCAGTACTTC,CASGTQETQYF
15,TRBV19,-,once,TRBJ2-2,TGTGCCAGTAGAAAAGAAACCTCCGGGGCCGGGGAGCTGTTTTTT,CASRKETSGAGELFF
13,TRBV6-1,-,-,TRBJ2-5,TGTGCCAGCGGGCGGGGAGTAGAGGAGACCCAGTACTTC,CASGRGVEETQYF
15,TRBV5-1,-,many,TRBJ1-5,TGCGCCAGCAGCGCGTTTTGGGGCAGCAATCAGCCCCAGCATTTT,CASSAFWGSNQPQHF
16,TRBV6-2/TRBV6-3,-,-,TRBJ2-1,TGTGCCAGCAAAGGGAAATTTCAGGGGCGTTACAATGAGCAGTTCTTC,CASKGKFQGRYNEQFF
13,TRBV6-2/TRBV6-3,TRBD2,-,TRBJ2-1,TGTGCCAGCATTAGCGGGGGGGCCAATGAGCAGTTCTTC,CASISGGANEQFF
12,TRBV30,-,-,TRBJ2-1,TGTGCCTGGAGTGTACTGGGCAGCCCTCCAGTCTTC,CAWSVLGSPPVF
15,TRBV18,-,-,TRBJ2-5,TGTGCCAGCTCACCACCGTCGGCTCCAAAAGAGACCCAGTACTTC,CASSPPSAPKETQYF
12,TRBV10-3,-,-,TRBJ1-6,TGTGCCATCAGTGACGGTGATTCACCCCTCCACTTT,CAISDGDSPLHF
15,TRBV13,TRBD1,-,TRBJ2-7,TGTGCCAGCAGCTTAGGGACAGGGTCTTTCTACGAGCAGTACTTC,CASSLGTGSFYEQYF
17,TRBV4-2,TRBD1,-,TRBJ1-5,TGTGCCAGCAGCCAAGTAGCCAGGGGGCTTGGCAATCAGCCCCAGCATTTT,CASSQVARGLGNQPQHF
16,TRBV4-3,TRBD2,few,TRBJ2-1,TGCGCCAGCAGCCAAGATGGACTAGCGGGGTATAATGAGCAGTTCTTC,CASSQDGLAGYNEQFF
16,TRBV10-3,TRBD1,-,TRBJ2-2,TGTGCCTTCCATTGTTGTACAGGGGTGATCGCCGGGGAGCTGTTTTTT,CAFHCCTGVIAGELFF
12,TRBV29-1,-,-,TRBJ1-2,TGCAGCGCTACCGGGGGCGTCTATGGCTACACCTTC,CSATGGVYGYTF
15,TRBV10-3,TRBD2,-,TRBJ2-3,TGTGCCATCAAGACTGGACTAGCGGATTCAGATACGCAGTATTTT,CAIKTGLADSDTQYF
12,TRBV29-1,-,few,TRBJ2-5,TGCAGCGTCGGCGGCCTGGGGGAGACCCAGTACTTC,CSVGGLGETQYF
17,TRBV27,TRBD2,few,TRBJ2-2,TGTGCCAGCAGTTTATTTGGACTAGCGGGGAATTTGGGGGAGCTGTTTTTT,CASSLFGLAGNLGELFF
14,TRBV20-1,-,once,TRBJ2-1,TGCAGTGCTCCCCCTCCGAGTGGGTACAATGAGCAGTTCTTC,CSAPPPSGYNEQFF
14,TRBV29-1,-,-,TRBJ1-2,TGCAGCGTGAACGGCTGGCCTGGCGGGTTTGGCTACACCTTC,CSVNGWPGGFGYTF
15,TRBV7-3,TRBD2,-,TRBJ2-2,TGTGCCAGCAGCCCGGGAGGGAGGAACACCGGGGAGCTGTTTTTT,CASSPGGRNTGELFF
17,TRBV20-1,TRBD2,-,TRBJ2-1,TGCAGTGCTCTTATCCTACGGACTAGCGGGGGCTACAATGAGCAGTTCTTC,CSALILRTSGGYNEQFF
14,TRBV12-3/TRBV12-4,-,few,TRBJ1-5,TGTGCCAGCAGTTTCCTGGGACCCAATCAGCCCCAGCATTTT,CASSFLGPNQPQHF
14,TRBV5-1,-,-,TRBJ1-1,TGCGCCAGCAGCTTGGGTGGGGTAACGGGTGAAGCTTTCTTT,CASSLGGVTGEAFF
13,TRBV7-2,-,few,TRBJ1-5,TGTGCCAGCAGCCAAAACAGGAACCAGCCCCAGCATTTT,CASSQNRNQPQHF